This TCR beta chain was sequenced during a study of blood T cell repertoires in COVID-19. Study-wide background: Specimens from acute and convalescent COVID-19 originated in the United States, Italy and Spain.

In the original processing: Reference gene primer amplification gave nucleated cell count estimates. Data came from immunoSEQ multiplex PCR; TCRdb stores just in-frame clones and leaves some out. V and J calls and clone size are those listed in that table; D and trimming were worked out from the DNA. The sample holds more than 300,000 clones, about 87% seen once. In Seattle, patients joined the study during active infection and were tracked longitudinally. V was shortened by 4 bases and J by 3 bases, with 4 bases between the two germline ends. This CDR3 contains 11 residues. CDR1 is GTSNPN and CDR2 is SVGIG in the germline V gene (reference sequence).

Material: peripheral blood. The chain links TRBV30 to TRBJ2-1; D is undetermined. The TCR comes from a woman aged 25 to 39 with COVID-19, enrolled during active disease. This CDR3 reads CAWTVYNEQFF. The CDR3 region has the DNA TGTGCCTGGACCGTCTACAATGAGCAGTTCTTC.